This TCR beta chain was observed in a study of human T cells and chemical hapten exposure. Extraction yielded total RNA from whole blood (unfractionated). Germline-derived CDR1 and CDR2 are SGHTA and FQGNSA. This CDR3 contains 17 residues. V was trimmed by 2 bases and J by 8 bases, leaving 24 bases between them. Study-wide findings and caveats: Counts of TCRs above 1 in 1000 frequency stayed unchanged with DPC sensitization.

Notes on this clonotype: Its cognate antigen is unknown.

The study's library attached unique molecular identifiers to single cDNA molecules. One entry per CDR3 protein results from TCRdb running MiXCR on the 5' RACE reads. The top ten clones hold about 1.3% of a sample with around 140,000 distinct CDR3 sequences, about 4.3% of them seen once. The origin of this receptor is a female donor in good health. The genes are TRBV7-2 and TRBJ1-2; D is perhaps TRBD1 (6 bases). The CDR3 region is CASSLFRQAPTEYGYTF. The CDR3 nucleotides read TGTGCCAGCAGCTTATTCCGACAGGCGCCGACAGAATACGGCTACACCTTC.